A single sample gave rise to the 27 T cell receptor beta chains below, sequenced in a study of response to subunit inactivated influenza vaccine. Each CDR3 protein gets one entry after TCRdb re-called the RT-PCR reads with MiXCR. Of approximately 230,000 distinct CDR3 sequences listed, about 12% are singletons. The specimen was non-naive T cells sorted from PBMCs, collected approximately 15 days before vaccination. Every receptor here comes from a man aged 50 to 59 who received an inactivated influenza vaccine.

J is TRBJ2-2 and V is TRBV10-3, with 8 bases lining up with TRBD1. Germline trimming cut 7 bases from V and 3 bases from J; bases unmatched to any gene: 4. Per the germline V gene, CDR1 is ENHRY and CDR2 is SYGVKD. The CDR3 is 14 residues long. CDR3 loop: CAINTGGDTGELFF. The CDR3 DNA follows: TGTGCCATCAATACAGGGGGTGACACCGGGGAGCTGTTTTTT.

The V gene is TRBV12-3 or TRBV12-4, the J gene TRBJ2-5, with D possibly being TRBD1 or TRBD2 (6 bases each). Trimming took 3 bases from V and 8 from J, leaving 16 bases between them. This CDR3 is built from 14 residues. CDR3 sequence: CASSFGPGAATQYF. DNA for the CDR3: TGTGCCAGCAGTTTTGGTCCGGGGGCCGCCACCCAGTACTTC.

This clonotype has only a few counts. The chain has TRBV20-1 and TRBJ2-5; 14 bases are a match to TRBD2. Germline values: CDR1 DFQATT, CDR2 SNEGSKA (reference sequence). V was pared by 6 bases and J by 5 bases, with 8 bases of the junction left unmatched. CDR3 size: 15 residues. This CDR3 is CSAGGLAGGRETQYF. DNA of the CDR3: TGCAGTGCGGGCGGACTAGCGGGAGGTCGGGAGACCCAGTACTTC.

This clonotype was detected ten times or more. The rearrangement joins TRBV6-2 or TRBV6-3 to TRBJ2-3, with D perhaps given as TRBD1 or TRBD2 (6 bases each). The ends were cut back, 6 bases at V and 2 bases at J, with 15 bases in the middle. Germline-derived CDR1 and CDR2 are MNHEY and SVGEGT. The CDR3 has 15 amino acids. CDR3: CASSRPGGHTDTQYF. In nucleotides, the CDR3 is TGTGCCAGCAGCAGGCCCGGGGGCCACACAGATACGCAGTATTTT.

At least ten counts were recorded for this clonotype. The chain links TRBV20-1 to TRBJ2-3, with D unclear. The J call may be wrong; the DNA end is better matched by TRBJ2-5. Germline V gene data show CDR1 as DFQATT and CDR2 as SNEGSKA (reference sequence). The CDR3 sequence is 12 residues long. The CDR3 here is CSAPPGGDTQYF. DNA for the CDR3: TGCAGTGCTCCCCCAGGTGGGGATACCCAGTACTTC.

This clonotype was counted a few times. V is TRBV7-2 and J is TRBJ2-1; 8 bases fit TRBD2. With 4 bases clipped from V and 15 bases from J, the junction kept 11 bases outside the gene matches. This CDR3 comprises 13 residues. Germline assignment: CDR1 SGHTA and CDR2 FQGNSA. In nucleotides, the CDR3 is TGTGCCAGCAGCTCGCCCGGGACTAGATTTCTGTTCTTC. As protein: CASSSPGTRFLFF.

The rearrangement uses TRBV3-1 and TRBJ1-5; D is unclear. Germline loops: CDR1 LGHDT, CDR2 YNNKEL (reference sequence). Trimming pared 5 bases from V and 5 bases from J, leaving 13 bases between. The CDR3 consists of 14 residues. The CDR3: CASSSSYGDQPQHF. Here the CDR3 DNA reads TGTGCCAGCAGCTCAAGCTACGGGGATCAGCCCCAGCATTTT.

This clonotype was counted ten times or more. The chain links TRBV29-1 to TRBJ2-3; 8 bases agree with TRBD1. The V gene's germline CDR1 is SQVTM and CDR2 ANQGSEA. The V and J ends lost 0 bases and 0 bases, in that order; junction bases with no gene match: 8. The CDR3 runs to 17 residues. Written as DNA, the CDR3 is TGCAGCGTTGAAGATCGGGGCACAGGGGGGAGCACAGATACGCAGTATTTT. This translates into CSVEDRGTGGSTDTQYF.

The V gene is TRBV6-1, the J gene TRBJ2-7, with TRBD2 matching over 7 bases. The germline V gene encodes CDR1 MNHNS and CDR2 SASEGT. This CDR3 contains 14 residues. V gave up 5 bases and J gave up 2 bases; unmatched junction bases: 6. The CDR3 region is CASSPVGGAYEQYF. The CDR3 nucleotides read TGTGCCAGCAGTCCGGTGGGGGGGGCCTACGAGCAGTACTTC.

There are a few counts of this clonotype. This chain joins TRBV6-2 or TRBV6-3 and TRBJ2-1; weak D call: TRBD2 (6 bases). CDR3 size: 16 residues. The ends were cut back, 6 bases at V and 9 bases at J, with 24 bases in the middle. Germline V gene lookup returns CDR1 MNHEY and CDR2 SVGEGT. CDR3 sequence (DNA): TGTGCCAGCAGCCCCCCGGGCCTAGCGTTAAATGGTGAGCAGTTCTTC. It specifies CASSPPGLALNGEQFF.

This clonotype was seen a few times. The chain is built from TRBV3-1 and TRBJ1-1, with D unclear. Germline V gene sequence: CDR1 LGHDT, CDR2 YNNKEL (reference sequence). Between the trimmed V and J ends, which lost 3 bases and 2 bases, there was a span of 16 bases. This CDR3 spans 16 amino acids. For the CDR3, the DNA is TGTGCCAGCAGCCAGATATATACCACGGGCAACACTGAAGCTTTCTTT. This encodes CASSQIYTTGNTEAFF.

This clonotype has at least ten counts. The chain joins TRBV6-1 to TRBJ2-1; 9 bases align to TRBD2. Germline CDR1 and CDR2: MNHNS and SASEGT. The CDR3 is 15 amino acids. With V trimmed by 6 bases and J by 5 bases, 8 bases remained unmatched. The CDR3 is CASSHGTSLNNEQFF. CDR3 nucleotides: TGTGCCAGCAGCCACGGGACTAGCCTCAACAATGAGCAGTTCTTC.

The genes are TRBV5-5 and TRBJ1-1; no clear D. Looked up from germline, CDR1 is SGHKS and CDR2 is YYEKEE (reference sequence). The length of the CDR3 is 15 residues. The V end was cut by 0 bases, the J end by 1 base, with 10 bases between. The CDR3 loop reads CASSLVKGWNTEAFF. The CDR3, as DNA: TGTGCCAGCAGCTTGGTAAAGGGCTGGAACACTGAAGCTTTCTTT.

In its sample, this clonotype was seen a few times. The V gene is TRBV28, the J gene TRBJ2-7; TRBD1 agrees at 8 bases. The J segment lost 3 bases and the V segment lost 4 bases, leaving 8 bases of the junction unmatched. This CDR3 region has 15 residues. Germline V gene lookup returns CDR1 MDHEN and CDR2 SYDVKM. CDR3 in amino acids: CASSWDRTGSYEQYF. The CDR3 DNA is TGTGCCAGCAGTTGGGACCGGACAGGGAGCTACGAGCAGTACTTC.

The chain joins TRBV5-1 to TRBJ1-5; the match to TRBD1 covers 10 bases. The J segment lost 4 bases and the V segment lost 0 bases, leaving 1 base of the junction unmatched. The CDR3 contains 15 residues. CDR1 SGHRS and CDR2 YFSETQ come from the germline V gene. The CDR3 nucleotides are TGCGCCAGCAGCTTGGGACAGGGGGCGAATCAGCCCCAGCATTTT. This sequence encodes CASSLGQGANQPQHF.

This clonotype turned up a few times. The chain links TRBV10-3 to TRBJ2-3; no definite D call. Per germline, CDR1 ENHRY and CDR2 SYGVKD. The V end lost 6 bases, the J end lost 7 bases, and 17 bases lay between the germline ends. This CDR3 has 14 amino acids. This chain's CDR3 is CAISLNVAPYTQYF. CDR3 sequence (DNA): TGTGCCATCAGCCTAAATGTGGCCCCATATACGCAGTATTTT.

This clonotype showed up many times. V and J are TRBV20-1 and TRBJ2-5; tentative D call: TRBD1 (6 bases). The CDR3 has 13 residues. Germline V gene data show CDR1 as DFQATT and CDR2 as SNEGSKA (reference sequence). Trimming removed 2 bases from V and 4 bases from J, with 11 bases in between. The DNA for the CDR3 is TGCAGTGCTAGACGACAGGCGAGAGAGACCCAGTACTTC. It encodes CSARRQARETQYF.

This clonotype was seen many times. Here the CDR3 DNA reads TGCAGCGTTGCCGGACACACAGATACGCAGTATTTT. It yields the protein CSVAGHTDTQYF. This chain joins TRBV29-1 and TRBJ2-3, with a tentative D call TRBD1 (5 bases). CDR1 SQVTM and CDR2 ANQGSEA come from the germline V gene. The CDR3 covers 12 residues. V was trimmed by 4 bases and J by 2 bases, leaving 7 bases between them.

The chain couples TRBV11-1 to TRBJ2-1, with D perhaps TRBD2 (6 bases). With 5 bases removed from V and 2 bases from J, the gap between germline ends came to 22 bases. In germline, CDR1 is SGHAT, CDR2 FQDESV (reference sequence). CDR3 length equals 18 residues. CDR3 nucleotide sequence: TGTGCCAGCAGCCCGGTAGGAGGGTTGGCGACACCCTACAATGAGCAGTTCTTC. This encodes CASSPVGGLATPYNEQFF.

This clonotype was recorded many times. V gene TRBV5-1 combines with J gene TRBJ2-1; 11 bases map to TRBD2. Germline V gene sequence: CDR1 SGHRS, CDR2 YFSETQ. Losses at the gene ends were 1 base for V and 6 bases for J; bases not matched to a gene: 3. CDR3 length: 15 amino acids. In DNA form, the CDR3 reads TGCGCCAGCAGCTTGTCAACTAGCGGGGGCAATGAGCAGTTCTTC. Its translation is CASSLSTSGGNEQFF.

The chain uses TRBV28 and TRBJ2-3; TRBD1 is a possible D gene (5 bases). The CDR3 runs 20 residues. V was shortened by 1 base and J by 2 bases, with 25 bases between the two germline ends. The V gene's germline CDR1 is MDHEN and CDR2 SYDVKM. CDR3 amino acids: CASSLLWVPGLPHYTDTQYF. The CDR3 DNA reads TGTGCCAGCAGTTTATTGTGGGTACCAGGGCTACCACATTACACAGATACGCAGTATTTT.

The chain joins TRBV20-1 to TRBJ2-2, with 8 bases matching TRBD1. The germline gives CDR1 DFQATT, CDR2 SNEGSKA (reference sequence). After removal of 4 bases from V and 7 bases from J, the junction contained 5 bases not matched to a gene. CDR3 length: 13 residues. The CDR3 DNA is TGCAGTGCTACAGGGGGCTTGTTCGGGGAGCTGTTTTTT. This gives the protein CSATGGLFGELFF.

The chain joins TRBV20-1 to TRBJ2-3; D assignment may be TRBD1 or TRBD2 (6 bases each). The CDR3 loop spans 10 amino acids. Per germline, CDR1 DFQATT and CDR2 SNEGSKA (reference sequence). V was cut by 6 bases and J by 9 bases, with 10 bases left in between. The CDR3 DNA reads TGCAGTGCGGGGGGCCTAACGCAGTATTTT. Encoded protein: CSAGGLTQYF.

The chain combines TRBV7-2 with TRBJ1-2; D is ambiguous. The CDR3 has 14 amino acids. CDR1 SGHTA and CDR2 FQGNSA come from the germline V gene. Trimming left V 1 base short and J 1 base short, with 7 bases between. Here the CDR3 DNA reads TGTGCCAGCAGCTTAGACCGATTTAACTATGGCTACACCTTC. As protein: CASSLDRFNYGYTF.

This rearrangement joins TRBV25-1 to TRBJ2-5, with D maybe TRBD2 (6 bases). The germline V gene has CDR1 MGHDK and CDR2 SYGVNS. V was pared by 2 bases and J by 5 bases, with 6 bases between. The CDR3 loop spans 12 amino acids. The CDR3 spells CASSEGGETQYF. Written as DNA, the CDR3 is TGTGCCAGCAGTGAAGGGGGGGAGACCCAGTACTTC.

This clonotype showed up many times. The CDR3 DNA sequence: TGTGCCACCAGTGATTTGCACACTCCACAAGAGACCCAGTACTTC. Protein: CATSDLHTPQETQYF. This sequence joins TRBV24-1 and TRBJ2-5; D is ambiguous. The germline gives CDR1 KGHDR, CDR2 SFDVKD. The CDR3 sequence is 15 residues long. The germline V and J ends were trimmed by 0 bases and 2 bases, with 9 bases remaining between them.

This clonotype was seen many times. The chain recombines TRBV7-2 with TRBJ2-1, with D perhaps TRBD2 (5 bases). Trimming removed 1 base from V and 9 bases from J, with 16 bases in between. Germline CDR1 SGHTA, CDR2 FQGNSA. The CDR3 has 15 amino acids. CDR3 residues: CASSLVGLVRSEQFF. CDR3 sequence (DNA): TGTGCCAGCAGCTTAGTTGGACTGGTTCGAAGTGAGCAGTTCTTC.